This T cell receptor (beta chain) was profiled in a study of T-cell memory formation after mild COVID-19. J lost 4 bases, V lost 5 bases, and 7 bases had no gene match. The length of the CDR3 is 14 residues. Germline V gene lookup returns CDR1 SGHVS and CDR2 FNYEAQ. In its sample, this clonotype was seen many times. Antigen unknown. Constant-segment primers served in 5'RACE that generated TCR alpha and TCR beta cDNA libraries bearing sample barcodes and UMIs. TCRdb fed the 5' RACE reads into MiXCR, producing one record per CDR3 protein. The sample lists fewer than 350,000 distinct CDR3 sequences; more than 15% were seen once. Study outcomes and limitations: Contracting clones from day 15 to 85 showed balanced CD4/CD8; later expanders favored CD4+.

The chain joins TRBV7-6 to TRBJ1-2; 7 positions agree with TRBD1. Sequencing input: PBMCs or a T cell subset sorted from them (not recorded which). This clonotype was obtained from a man aged 18 to 30 who had mild COVID-19 (a few samples of this study predate the infection). Cell type and time point are not known. DNA for the CDR3: TGTGCCAGCAGCCCGGCAGGGGGAGGCTATGGCTACACCTTC. Protein product: CASSPAGGGYGYTF.